Listed below are T cell receptor beta chains from one sample, sequenced in a study of cytomegalovirus exposure and HLA in healthy donors. The method was immunoSEQ multiplex PCR; TCRdb's version includes in-frame clones alone and lacks a portion of them. Seen here are 100,000 to 120,000 clones, 65% to 90% observed once, and the top ten hold 6.9%. The sequenced sample was PBMCs. The source is a man younger than 40 in good health and CMV-seropositive. Each CDR3 is given with its conserved first and last residue. The order of the fields is V gene, D gene, J gene, clone size, CDR3 DNA, CDR3 protein. The D gene is left open where the match is weak. Part of the rows lack a size; the others show once, few, many or a class for expanded clones.

v_call: TRBV2; d_call: -; j_call: TRBJ2-2; clone_size: few; cdr3_nt: TGTGCCAGCAGGGTACAGGGTAATATAGCCGGGGAGCTGTTTTTT; cdr3_aa: CASRVQGNIAGELFF
v_call: TRBV7-9; d_call: -; j_call: TRBJ2-3; clone_size: -; cdr3_nt: TGTGCCAGCAGTAAAGGACTCGTGGGTTATGCAGATACGCAGTATTTT; cdr3_aa: CASSKGLVGYADTQYF
v_call: TRBV7-9; d_call: TRBD2; j_call: TRBJ2-1; clone_size: -; cdr3_nt: TGTGCCAGCAGCAGCTCGGTAGCGGGGCTCAATGAGCAGTTCTTC; cdr3_aa: CASSSSVAGLNEQFF
v_call: TRBV5-5; d_call: -; j_call: TRBJ1-1; clone_size: few; cdr3_nt: TGTGCCAGCAGCTTACCGAGGGAGGGCACTGAAGCTTTCTTT; cdr3_aa: CASSLPREGTEAFF
v_call: TRBV5-1; d_call: -; j_call: TRBJ1-2; clone_size: -; cdr3_nt: TGCGCCAGCAGCTTGGGGCCCGGGAATGGCTACACCTTC; cdr3_aa: CASSLGPGNGYTF
v_call: TRBV27; d_call: TRBD2; j_call: TRBJ2-7; clone_size: -; cdr3_nt: TGTGCCAGCAGTTTAAGCGGGGGTTCCGAGGGCGAGCAGTACTTC; cdr3_aa: CASSLSGGSEGEQYF
v_call: TRBV18; d_call: -; j_call: TRBJ1-1; clone_size: -; cdr3_nt: TGTGCCAGCTCACCAAAACAGTTAAGGGGATTGAACACTGAAGCTTTCTTT; cdr3_aa: CASSPKQLRGLNTEAFF
v_call: TRBV7-2; d_call: -; j_call: TRBJ1-1; clone_size: medium-sized; cdr3_nt: TGTGCCAGCACCCTAACTCCGATTAACACTGAAGCTTTCTTT; cdr3_aa: CASTLTPINTEAFF
v_call: TRBV28; d_call: -; j_call: TRBJ2-5; clone_size: -; cdr3_nt: TGTGCCAGCAGTGGGGGGACAGCCGAATCTAAAGAGACCCAGTACTTC; cdr3_aa: CASSGGTAESKETQYF
v_call: TRBV7-9; d_call: -; j_call: TRBJ1-4; clone_size: -; cdr3_nt: TGTGCCAGCAGCTTTGGACAGACAACTAATGAAAAACTGTTTTTT; cdr3_aa: CASSFGQTTNEKLFF
v_call: TRBV28; d_call: TRBD1; j_call: TRBJ2-7; clone_size: -; cdr3_nt: TGTGCCAGCAGTTTGATCGACAGGGCTGACGAGCAGTACTTC; cdr3_aa: CASSLIDRADEQYF
v_call: TRBV5-8; d_call: -; j_call: TRBJ2-2; clone_size: -; cdr3_nt: TGTGCCAGCAGACTGACGGGGGGCGCGGACACCGGGGAGCTGTTTTTT; cdr3_aa: CASRLTGGADTGELFF
v_call: TRBV4-3; d_call: -; j_call: TRBJ1-2; clone_size: once; cdr3_nt: TGCGCCAGCAGCCAAGATCGCCAGGCCCTTACGCTAAACTATGGCTACACCTTC; cdr3_aa: CASSQDRQALTLNYGYTF
v_call: TRBV2; d_call: TRBD1; j_call: TRBJ2-7; clone_size: -; cdr3_nt: TGTGCCAGCATGAACCCCGGGACAGTTTCCTACGAGCAGTACTTC; cdr3_aa: CASMNPGTVSYEQYF
v_call: TRBV4-1; d_call: TRBD1; j_call: TRBJ2-3; clone_size: once; cdr3_nt: TGCGCCAGCAGCCGGGTTTCCACTACAGGGGGGACAGGTACGCAGTATTTT; cdr3_aa: CASSRVSTTGGTGTQYF
v_call: TRBV28; d_call: -; j_call: TRBJ2-7; clone_size: -; cdr3_nt: TGTGCCAGCAGTTCCCCGCGGAGAGGAACTCGGTACTTC; cdr3_aa: CASSSPRRGTRYF
v_call: TRBV6-5; d_call: -; j_call: TRBJ2-1; clone_size: -; cdr3_nt: TGTGCCAGCCAGGGGCAGGGGAGCAAAGAGCAGTTCTTC; cdr3_aa: CASQGQGSKEQFF
v_call: TRBV5-1; d_call: -; j_call: TRBJ2-7; clone_size: -; cdr3_nt: TGCGCCAGCAGCCCGGGACAAGGAGCGCAGTACTTC; cdr3_aa: CASSPGQGAQYF
v_call: TRBV23-1; d_call: -; j_call: TRBJ1-1; clone_size: -; cdr3_nt: TGCGCCAGCAGTCAACCTAACCTGGGACACCAAACGGGGAACACTGAAGCTTTCTTT; cdr3_aa: CASSQPNLGHQTGNTEAFF
v_call: TRBV5-6; d_call: TRBD1; j_call: TRBJ2-1; clone_size: -; cdr3_nt: TGTGCCAGCAGCCCGACAGGGTACAATGAGCAGTTCTTC; cdr3_aa: CASSPTGYNEQFF
v_call: TRBV6-1; d_call: TRBD2; j_call: TRBJ2-5; clone_size: -; cdr3_nt: TGTGCCAGCAGTGAAAGGTCTAGCGGGGAGACCCAGTACTTC; cdr3_aa: CASSERSSGETQYF
v_call: TRBV10-3; d_call: -; j_call: TRBJ2-5; clone_size: -; cdr3_nt: TGTGCCATCAGTGAGGGAGGGGGGGGCCGGGAGACCCAGTACTTC; cdr3_aa: CAISEGGGGRETQYF
v_call: TRBV7-7; d_call: TRBD1; j_call: TRBJ1-5; clone_size: -; cdr3_nt: TGTGCTAGCAGCATGGACAGGGATCAGCCCCAGCATTTT; cdr3_aa: CASSMDRDQPQHF
v_call: TRBV11-3; d_call: -; j_call: TRBJ2-1; clone_size: once; cdr3_nt: TGTGCCAGCAGCTTAGGACTGAGCTCCTACAATGAGCAGTTCTTC; cdr3_aa: CASSLGLSSYNEQFF
v_call: TRBV19; d_call: -; j_call: TRBJ1-5; clone_size: few; cdr3_nt: TGTGCCAGTAGTATAGATCACGGGGGGAACCAGCCCCAGCATTTT; cdr3_aa: CASSIDHGGNQPQHF
v_call: TRBV5-1; d_call: TRBD1; j_call: TRBJ2-7; clone_size: -; cdr3_nt: TGCGCCAGCAGCTTGGGGTTAGGACAGGAGTACGAGCAGTACTTC; cdr3_aa: CASSLGLGQEYEQYF
v_call: TRBV2; d_call: -; j_call: TRBJ2-3; clone_size: -; cdr3_nt: TGTGCCAGCAGTGAAGGGCGGGTCAGAAGCACAGATACGCAGTATTTT; cdr3_aa: CASSEGRVRSTDTQYF
v_call: TRBV6-5; d_call: -; j_call: TRBJ1-1; clone_size: -; cdr3_nt: TGTGCCAGCAGTTACCGGGGGGGGAGGATGAACACTGAAGCTTTCTTT; cdr3_aa: CASSYRGGRMNTEAFF
v_call: TRBV18; d_call: -; j_call: TRBJ1-5; clone_size: -; cdr3_nt: TGTGCCAGCTCACCAGGGGCCAGCAATCAGCCCCAGCATTTT; cdr3_aa: CASSPGASNQPQHF
v_call: TRBV6-5; d_call: TRBD1; j_call: TRBJ1-5; clone_size: -; cdr3_nt: TGTGCCAGCAGTTCAGACAGGGTTGGCAATCAGCCCCAGCGTTTT; cdr3_aa: CASSSDRVGNQPQRF
v_call: TRBV29-1; d_call: -; j_call: TRBJ2-7; clone_size: -; cdr3_nt: TGCAGCGTTATTCATAATCTCGGTAGTCAGTACTTC; cdr3_aa: CSVIHNLGSQYF
v_call: TRBV5-5; d_call: TRBD2; j_call: TRBJ2-5; clone_size: -; cdr3_nt: TGTGCCAGCAGCTTGGATACTAGCGGGGGGGTCTTCCAAGAGACCCAGTACTTC; cdr3_aa: CASSLDTSGGVFQETQYF
v_call: TRBV4-1; d_call: -; j_call: TRBJ1-1; clone_size: -; cdr3_nt: TGCGCCAGCAAACCCGGGCCCCCGGACTACACTGAAGCTTTCTTT; cdr3_aa: CASKPGPPDYTEAFF
v_call: TRBV7-9; d_call: TRBD2; j_call: TRBJ2-2; clone_size: -; cdr3_nt: TGTGCCAGCAGCTTAGCGGCTAGCGGGGGCCGCGGGGAGCTGTTTTTT; cdr3_aa: CASSLAASGGRGELFF
v_call: TRBV6-5; d_call: -; j_call: TRBJ1-1; clone_size: -; cdr3_nt: TGTGCCAGCAGTTACGAGGGAACTGAAGCTTTCTTT; cdr3_aa: CASSYEGTEAFF
v_call: TRBV9; d_call: TRBD1; j_call: TRBJ1-2; clone_size: -; cdr3_nt: TGTGCCAGCAGCGTAGGGACAGGGGACTATGGCTACACCTTC; cdr3_aa: CASSVGTGDYGYTF
v_call: TRBV18; d_call: TRBD1; j_call: TRBJ1-5; clone_size: -; cdr3_nt: TGTGCCAGCTCACTTATGACAGGGGATAGCAATCAGCCCCAGCATTTT; cdr3_aa: CASSLMTGDSNQPQHF
v_call: TRBV7-9; d_call: -; j_call: TRBJ2-5; clone_size: -; cdr3_nt: TGTGCCAGCAGCCCTCCTAGCCAAGAGACCCAGTACTTC; cdr3_aa: CASSPPSQETQYF
v_call: TRBV5-5; d_call: TRBD1; j_call: TRBJ1-6; clone_size: -; cdr3_nt: TGTGCCAGCAGCTTGGCCGGGACAGAGATTCGGGCCCTCCACTTT; cdr3_aa: CASSLAGTEIRALHF
v_call: TRBV7-6; d_call: -; j_call: TRBJ2-3; clone_size: -; cdr3_nt: TGTGCCAGCAGACCTTTAGGTGGGGGCGATACGCAGTATTTT; cdr3_aa: CASRPLGGGDTQYF
v_call: TRBV5-1; d_call: TRBD2; j_call: TRBJ2-5; clone_size: -; cdr3_nt: TGCGCCAGCAGGATGACTAGCGGGGGGGTGGAGACCCAGTACTTC; cdr3_aa: CASRMTSGGVETQYF
v_call: TRBV6-1; d_call: -; j_call: TRBJ1-3; clone_size: -; cdr3_nt: TGTGCCAGCACCCCGGTCCGGGTAAACACCATATATTTT; cdr3_aa: CASTPVRVNTIYF
v_call: TRBV5-6; d_call: -; j_call: TRBJ1-1; clone_size: -; cdr3_nt: TGTGCCAGCAGCTTGGGGGCACAGGGGAACACTGAAGCTTTCTTT; cdr3_aa: CASSLGAQGNTEAFF
v_call: TRBV5-1; d_call: TRBD1; j_call: TRBJ1-1; clone_size: -; cdr3_nt: TGCGCCAGCAGTTCGACAGGGGAACGAACTGAAGCTTTCTTT; cdr3_aa: CASSSTGERTEAFF
v_call: TRBV15; d_call: -; j_call: TRBJ2-7; clone_size: -; cdr3_nt: TGTGCCACCAGCCTGCGTCAGACGGGGGTCGAGCAGTACTTC; cdr3_aa: CATSLRQTGVEQYF
v_call: TRBV4-3; d_call: -; j_call: TRBJ1-4; clone_size: once; cdr3_nt: TGCGCCAGCAGCCTCCACCCCCGAGCAACTAATGAAAAACTGTTTTTT; cdr3_aa: CASSLHPRATNEKLFF